Each of the 21 T cell receptor beta chains below was sequenced from the same sample in a study of OX40 agonist ivuxolimab in advanced cancers. Library generation was performed with the immunoSEQ multiplex PCR assay. Not all clones reach the TCRdb copy of this immuneACCESS table, which keeps in-frame sequences only. Checked studies attribute under half of the gap to unresolved V genes and leave the rest unexplained. In this sample the table shows about 20,000 clones, approximately 72% of which occur a single time. The ten largest make up roughly 22% of the sample. The sample here was CD4+ or CD8+ T cells sorted from blood, taken in a trial of the OX40 agonist ivuxolimab. The receptors here all came from an adult with an advanced solid tumor such as melanoma, head and neck, liver or kidney cancer.

The chain has TRBV6-6 and TRBJ1-1, with D hard to call. V dropped 7 bases and J dropped 2 bases, with 17 bases sitting between them. The germline CDR1 and CDR2 sequences are MNHNY and SVGAGI (reference sequence). The length of the CDR3 is 15 residues. CDR3 DNA sequence: TGTGCCAGCACACGATTCGCCCGACAAAACACTGAAGCTTTCTTT. Protein sequence: CASTRFARQNTEAFF.

This chain joins TRBV30 and TRBJ2-7; D gene uncertain. Trimming took off 3 bases at V and 1 base at J, with 7 bases between the two ends. The length of the CDR3 is 12 residues. Looked up from germline, CDR1 is GTSNPN and CDR2 is SVGIG (reference sequence). CDR3 sequence (DNA): TGTGCCTGGAGCCACGGGTCCTACGAGCAGTACTTC. It codes for CAWSHGSYEQYF.

This clone showed up just a few times. The CDR3 DNA reads as TGTGCCAGCAGCCCAGTACAGGGAGGTGAAAAACTGTTTTTT. Its protein product is CASSPVQGGEKLFF. This sequence joins TRBV7-9 and TRBJ1-4; possible D gene TRBD1, 6 bases. The V end was cut by 5 bases, the J end by 7 bases, with 14 bases between. The CDR3 has 14 amino acids. Germline values: CDR1 SEHNR, CDR2 FQNEAQ (reference sequence). Based on the CDR3 plus reference TRBV7-9 and TRBJ1-4, the full variable domain is DTGVSQNPRHKITKRGQNVTFRCDPISEHNRLYWYRQTLGQGPEFLTYFQNEAQLEKSRLLSDRFSAERPKGSFSTLEIQRTEQGDSAMYLCASSPVQGGEKLFFGSGTQLSVL.

This clone was seen only once. This chain links TRBV2 with TRBJ2-7; D call uncertain. The CDR3 sequence is 11 residues long. CDR1 SNHLY and CDR2 FYNNEI come from the germline V gene. V was cut by 8 bases and J by 6 bases, with 11 bases left in between. Written as DNA, the CDR3 is TGTGCCAGCGACATGGGCCGCGAGCAGTACTTC. Residues: CASDMGREQYF.

This clone has a handful of counts. One junction end does not reproduce the germline sequence, and a read error may be involved. Other DNA variants within this sample encode the same CDR3. This chain joins TRBV29-1 and TRBJ2-1; D may be TRBD2 (7 bases). CDR3 length equals 18 residues. Germline lookup yields CDR1 SQVTM and CDR2 ANQGSEA. This CDR3 reads CRVEGGGGAGGSYNEQFF. CDR3 DNA: TGCCGCGTTGAAGGGGGGGGCGGGGCAGGAGGTTCCTACAATGAGCAGTTCTTC.

In its sample, this clone is medium-sized. V is TRBV28 and J is TRBJ2-7, with 14 bases fitting TRBD2. Germline CDR1 MDHEN, CDR2 SYDVKM. The V segment lost 5 bases and the J segment 0 bases; nucleotides outside the gene matches: 3. The CDR3 extends over 16 amino acids. CDR3 in amino acids: CASSLGTSGGSYEQYF. In DNA, the CDR3 is TGTGCCAGCAGTCTCGGGACTAGCGGGGGCTCCTACGAGCAGTACTTC.

This clone was observed a few times. J is TRBJ1-2 and V is TRBV27, with D perhaps matching TRBD1 (6 bases). The CDR3 has 12 amino acids. V lost 7 bases to trimming and J lost 4 bases, with 10 bases between them. Germline V gene data show CDR1 as MNHEY and CDR2 as SMNVEV (reference sequence). DNA for the CDR3: TGTGCCAGCAAGACAGGACTCTATGGCTACACCTTC. Translating gives CASKTGLYGYTF.

V and J are TRBV28 and TRBJ2-3, with 8 bases aligning to TRBD2. From germline, CDR1 is MDHEN and CDR2 SYDVKM. The CDR3 length is 15 residues. V shed 6 bases and J 2 bases; nucleotides not matched to a gene: 7. The CDR3 protein is CASRHAGGYTDTQYF. DNA for the CDR3: TGTGCCAGCAGACACGCGGGGGGATACACAGATACGCAGTATTTT.

The V and J genes are TRBV7-3 and TRBJ2-3, with 8 bases lining up with TRBD2. Trimming removed 2 bases from V and 0 bases from J; junction bases left unmatched: 7. Germline-derived CDR1 and CDR2 are SGHTA and FQGTGA. The length of the CDR3 is 17 residues. This CDR3 reads CASSLVGGGSSTDTQYF. CDR3 in DNA: TGTGCCAGCAGCTTAGTTGGCGGGGGGTCCAGCACAGATACGCAGTATTTT.

The V and J genes are TRBV4-2 and TRBJ2-2; 7 nucleotides line up with TRBD2. Germline V gives CDR1 LGHNA, CDR2 YNFKEQ. The length of the CDR3 is 13 residues. The junction had 5 bases not matched to a gene; V was cut back by 6 bases and J by 7 bases. The CDR3 loop reads CASRKRGNGELFF. The DNA of the CDR3 is TGTGCCAGCAGAAAGCGGGGAAACGGGGAGCTGTTTTTT.

This clone was observed a handful of times. The chain carries TRBV4-3 and TRBJ2-7, with D unresolved. The CDR3 is 14 residues long. Germline V gene sequence: CDR1 LGHNA, CDR2 YSLEER. V lost 2 bases, J lost 1 base, and 9 bases lay in between. CDR3 nucleotide sequence: TGCGCCAGCAGCCAACATACAGATTCCTACGAGCAGTACTTC. Translated: CASSQHTDSYEQYF.

The chain uses TRBV7-9 and TRBJ2-7; tentative D call: TRBD1 (5 bases). Germline V gene lookup returns CDR1 SEHNR and CDR2 FQNEAQ (reference sequence). CDR3 length: 12 residues. The V and J ends lost 4 bases and 3 bases respectively, with 7 bases between them. This CDR3 is CASSSDNYEQYF. The DNA for the CDR3 is TGTGCCAGCAGCTCGGACAACTACGAGCAGTACTTC.

The genes are TRBV5-1 and TRBJ2-7, with 8 bases aligning to TRBD1. V lost 0 bases, J lost 4 bases, and 3 bases stayed unmatched. This CDR3 spans 14 amino acids. Germline V gene data show CDR1 as SGHRS and CDR2 as YFSETQ. This CDR3 is CASSLGGQVYEQYF. In DNA form, the CDR3 reads TGCGCCAGCAGCTTGGGGGGACAGGTTTACGAGCAGTACTTC.

This clone was seen only a few times. This sequence joins TRBV7-9 and TRBJ2-1; D possibly corresponds to TRBD1 (5 bases). Trimming removed 5 bases from V and 6 bases from J, with 20 bases in between. Germline CDR1 SEHNR, CDR2 FQNEAQ (reference sequence). There are 16 residues in the CDR3. In nucleotides, the CDR3 is TGTGCCAGCAGCCCGCCCCTGGGGCCGGCCAGCAATGAGCAGTTCTTC. Translation gives CASSPPLGPASNEQFF. Together with reference TRBV7-9 and TRBJ2-1, the CDR3 gives the full variable domain: DTGVSQNPRHKITKRGQNVTFRCDPISEHNRLYWYRQTLGQGPEFLTYFQNEAQLEKSRLLSDRFSAERPKGSFSTLEIQRTEQGDSAMYLCASSPPLGPASNEQFFGPGTRLTVL.

A single count supports this clone. The chain combines TRBV6-5 with TRBJ1-5; D call uncertain. Trimming removed 8 bases at V and 9 bases at J, with 17 bases between. Germline V CDR1 and CDR2: MNHEY, SVGAGI. The CDR3 has 13 amino acids. In nucleotides, the CDR3 is TGTGCCAGCTCGCCGCCCGGCCGAGGGCCCCAGCATTTT. This translates into CASSPPGRGPQHF.

V usage is TRBV21-1 and J usage is TRBJ2-3; the table's D call, TRBD2, has no DNA check behind it. TRBV21-1 is designated a pseudogene. This CDR3 spans 21 amino acids. DNA for the CDR3: TGTGCCAGCAGACGACTAAGGACTAGCGGGGGGGCCGGTGGAAGCACAGATACGCAGTATTTT. Translated: CASRRLRTSGGAGGSTDTQYF.

This clone qualifies as medium-sized. The V call is TRBV5-6, the J call TRBJ2-2; D perhaps matches TRBD2 (7 bases). The germline V gene has CDR1 SGHDT and CDR2 YYEEEE. CDR3 length equals 15 residues. V was cut by 6 bases and J by 6 bases, with 18 bases left in between. The CDR3 sequence: CASTFGGGAPGELFF. DNA for the CDR3: TGTGCCAGCACCTTCGGAGGGGGGGCGCCCGGGGAGCTGTTTTTT.

This rearrangement joins TRBV7-9 to TRBJ2-7; TRBD2 is a possible D gene (6 bases). Between the trimmed V and J ends, which lost 5 bases and 7 bases, there was a span of 18 bases. Germline CDR1 and CDR2: SEHNR and FQNEAQ (reference sequence). The CDR3 runs 14 residues. This chain's CDR3 is CASSDSRDSLEQYF. The CDR3 nucleotides read TGTGCCAGCAGCGATTCCCGGGACTCCTTGGAGCAGTACTTC.

The chain employs TRBV4-2 and TRBJ1-1; maybe TRBD1 (5 bases). The CDR3 contains 16 residues. From germline, CDR1 is LGHNA and CDR2 YNFKEQ. V lost 0 bases and J 0 bases, leaving 11 bases between the germline ends. The CDR3 DNA reads TGTGCCAGCAGCCAAGAGGCGGGGGAGCTGAACACTGAAGCTTTCTTT. Translating gives CASSQEAGELNTEAFF.

The CDR3 loop reads CASSPRGGTQETQYF. The CDR3 DNA reads as TGTGCCAGCAGCCCCCGAGGGGGGACCCAAGAGACCCAGTACTTC. V gene TRBV11-3 combines with J gene TRBJ2-5, with D possibly being TRBD1 or TRBD2 (6 bases each). The germline V gene has CDR1 SGHNT and CDR2 YENEEA. V lost 5 bases and J lost 1, with 14 bases in between. This CDR3 has 15 residues.

V gene TRBV12-5 combines with J gene TRBJ2-6; D gene unclear. The length of the CDR3 is 13 residues. Germline CDR1 reads LGHNT; CDR2 reads FRNRAP. The germline V and J ends were trimmed by 3 bases and 1 base, with 1 base remaining between them. The CDR3 coding sequence is TGTGCTAGTGGTTTATCTGGGGCCAACGTCCTGACTTTC. Protein sequence: CASGLSGANVLTF.